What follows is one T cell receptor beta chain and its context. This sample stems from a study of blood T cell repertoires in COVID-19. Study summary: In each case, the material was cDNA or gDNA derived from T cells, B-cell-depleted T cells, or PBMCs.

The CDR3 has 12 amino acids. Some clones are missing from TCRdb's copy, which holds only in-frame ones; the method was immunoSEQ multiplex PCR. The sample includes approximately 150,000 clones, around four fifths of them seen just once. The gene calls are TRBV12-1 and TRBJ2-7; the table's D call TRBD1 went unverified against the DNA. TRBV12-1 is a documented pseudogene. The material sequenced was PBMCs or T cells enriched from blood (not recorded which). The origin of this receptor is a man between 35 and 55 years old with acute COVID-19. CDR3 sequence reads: CASRPGQQGQYF. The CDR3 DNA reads TGTGCCAGCAGGCCGGGACAGCAAGGGCAGTACTTC.